The clone carrying this T cell receptor beta chain turned up a few times. The CDR3 has 12 residues. V was clipped by 3 bases and J by 3 bases, with 6 bases between them. In germline, CDR1 is MGHDK, CDR2 SYGVNS. PCR involved 60 Vbeta and 13 Jbeta primers. The table came from immunoSEQ multiplex PCR; TCRdb's copy has only in-frame clones and leaves some out. The table records about 110,000 clones, roughly 70% of them present only once. The data are from a study of cytomegalovirus exposure and HLA in healthy donors. The J gene is TRBJ2-7, the V gene TRBV25-1, with D unclear. Sequences were obtained from PBMCs. The TCR comes from a woman between 65 and 79 years old in good health and CMV-seropositive. CDR3 residues: CASSESFYEQYF. The CDR3 region has the DNA TGTGCCAGCAGTGAGTCTTTCTACGAGCAGTACTTC.